This T cell receptor (beta chain) was sequenced in a study of response to subunit inactivated influenza vaccine. Whole-study findings and limits: New T cells are recruited in small numbers by each seasonal influenza vaccination, according to the authors' suggestion.

This clonotype was counted only a few times. Its antigen is currently unknown. TCRdb re-analysed the RT-PCR reads in MiXCR, keeping a single row per CDR3 protein. This table holds approximately 160,000 distinct CDR3 sequences, around 10% found once. The sequence came from a man aged 45-69 years who received an inactivated influenza vaccine. Sample: CD8+ T cells sorted from PBMCs, taken approximately 25 months after vaccination.

This CDR3 reads CSVPFRDGSIYTQYF. In DNA form, the CDR3 reads TGCAGTGTCCCCTTCCGGGACGGGAGTATTTATACGCAGTATTTT. The rearrangement joins TRBV20-1 to TRBJ2-3; maybe TRBD2 (6 bases). Per the germline V gene, CDR1 is DFQATT and CDR2 is SNEGSKA (reference sequence). The CDR3 has 15 residues. Trimming took off 7 bases at V and 7 bases at J, with 24 bases between the two ends.